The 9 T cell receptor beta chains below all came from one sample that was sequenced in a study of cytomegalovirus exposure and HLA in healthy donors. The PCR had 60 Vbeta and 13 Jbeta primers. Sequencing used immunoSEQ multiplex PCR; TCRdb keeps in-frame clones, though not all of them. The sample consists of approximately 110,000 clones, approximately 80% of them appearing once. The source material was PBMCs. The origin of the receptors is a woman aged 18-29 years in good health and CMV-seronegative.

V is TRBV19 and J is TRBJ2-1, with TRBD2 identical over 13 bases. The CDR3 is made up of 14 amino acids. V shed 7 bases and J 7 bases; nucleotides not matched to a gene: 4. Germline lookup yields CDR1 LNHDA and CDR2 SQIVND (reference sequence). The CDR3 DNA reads TGTGCCAGTACCCGGACTAGCGGGGGAAATGAGCAGTTCTTC. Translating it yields CASTRTSGGNEQFF.

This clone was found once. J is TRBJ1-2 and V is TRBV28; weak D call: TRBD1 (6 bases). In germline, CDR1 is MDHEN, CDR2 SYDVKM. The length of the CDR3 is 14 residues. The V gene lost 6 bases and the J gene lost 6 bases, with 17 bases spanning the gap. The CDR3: CASREQGPRDGYTF. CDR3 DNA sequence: TGTGCCAGCAGAGAACAGGGTCCACGGGATGGCTACACCTTC.

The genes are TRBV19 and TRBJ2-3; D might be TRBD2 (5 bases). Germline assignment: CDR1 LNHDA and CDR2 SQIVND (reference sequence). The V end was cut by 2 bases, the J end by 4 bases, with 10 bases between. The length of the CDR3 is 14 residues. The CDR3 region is CASSIRGLSDTQYF. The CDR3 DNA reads TGTGCCAGTAGTATACGAGGACTTTCAGATACGCAGTATTTT.

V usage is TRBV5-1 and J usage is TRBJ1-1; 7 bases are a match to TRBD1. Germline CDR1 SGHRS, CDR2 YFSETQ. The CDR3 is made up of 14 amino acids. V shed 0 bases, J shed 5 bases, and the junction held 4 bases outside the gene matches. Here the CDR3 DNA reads TGCGCCAGCAGCTTGGAAGGGGGCGTAACTGAAGCTTTCTTT. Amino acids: CASSLEGGVTEAFF.

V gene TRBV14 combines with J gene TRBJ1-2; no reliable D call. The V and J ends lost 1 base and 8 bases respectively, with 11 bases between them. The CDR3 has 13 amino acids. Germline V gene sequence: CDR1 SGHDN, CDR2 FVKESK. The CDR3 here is CASSQAGISGYTF. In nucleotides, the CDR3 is TGTGCCAGCAGCCAAGCTGGTATTAGCGGCTACACCTTC.

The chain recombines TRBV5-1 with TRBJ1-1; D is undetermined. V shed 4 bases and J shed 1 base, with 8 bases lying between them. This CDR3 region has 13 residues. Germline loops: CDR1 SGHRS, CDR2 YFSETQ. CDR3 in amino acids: CASSRGTNTEAFF. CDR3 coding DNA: TGCGCCAGCAGCCGAGGAACGAACACTGAAGCTTTCTTT.

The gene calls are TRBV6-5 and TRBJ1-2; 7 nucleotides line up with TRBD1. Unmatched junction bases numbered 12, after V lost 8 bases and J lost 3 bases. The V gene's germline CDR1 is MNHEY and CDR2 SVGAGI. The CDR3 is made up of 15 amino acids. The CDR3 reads CASQSFGQAHYGYTF. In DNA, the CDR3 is TGTGCCAGCCAGAGTTTCGGACAGGCCCACTATGGCTACACCTTC.

Here the CDR3 DNA reads TGTGCCAGCAGCCCCGACAGGGGAATAAATGAGCAGTTCTTC. Translated: CASSPDRGINEQFF. The V call is TRBV28, the J call TRBJ2-1, with 8 positions matching TRBD1. CDR3 length: 14 amino acids. The V gene's germline CDR1 is MDHEN and CDR2 SYDVKM. The trim removed 6 bases at V and 7 bases at J, leaving 8 bases unmatched.

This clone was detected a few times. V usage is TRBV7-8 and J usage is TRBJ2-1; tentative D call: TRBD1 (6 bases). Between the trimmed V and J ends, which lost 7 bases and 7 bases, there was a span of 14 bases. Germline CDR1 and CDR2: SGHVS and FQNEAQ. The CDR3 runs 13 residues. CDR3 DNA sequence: TGTGCCAGCAAAAAAGGGGGTGCGAATGAGCAGTTCTTC. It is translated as CASKKGGANEQFF.